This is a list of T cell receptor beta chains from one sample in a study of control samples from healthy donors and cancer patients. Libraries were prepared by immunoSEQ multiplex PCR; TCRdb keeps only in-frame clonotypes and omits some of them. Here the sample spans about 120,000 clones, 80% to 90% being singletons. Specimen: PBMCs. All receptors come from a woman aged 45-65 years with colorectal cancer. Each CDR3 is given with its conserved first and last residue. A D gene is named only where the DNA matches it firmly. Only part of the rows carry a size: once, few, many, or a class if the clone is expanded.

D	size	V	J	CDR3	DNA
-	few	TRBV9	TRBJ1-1	CASSVGREGTEAFF	TGTGCCAGCAGCGTCGGAAGGGAAGGCACTGAAGCTTTCTTT
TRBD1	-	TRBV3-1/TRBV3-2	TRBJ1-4	CASRRQGRRNEKLFF	TGTGCCAGCAGAAGACAGGGGCGGCGAAATGAAAAACTGTTTTTT
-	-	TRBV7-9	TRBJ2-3	CASSLVMTSTDTQYF	TGTGCCAGCAGCTTAGTGATGACTAGCACAGATACGCAGTATTTT
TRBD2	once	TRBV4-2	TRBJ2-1	CASSRGLAGALAYNEQFF	TGTGCCAGCAGCAGAGGACTAGCGGGGGCCCTGGCGTACAATGAGCAGTTCTTC
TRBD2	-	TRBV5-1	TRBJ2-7	CASSSATSGSYEQYF	TGCGCCAGCAGCTCGGCGACTAGCGGTTCCTACGAGCAGTACTTC
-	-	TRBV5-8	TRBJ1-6	CASSLGSTLHF	TGTGCCAGCAGCTTGGGAAGCACCCTCCACTTT
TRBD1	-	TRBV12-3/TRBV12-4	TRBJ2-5	CASSPRGLETQYF	TGTGCCAGCAGTCCCAGGGGGCTAGAGACCCAGTACTTC
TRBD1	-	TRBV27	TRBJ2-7	CASSTRQGPYEQYF	TGTGCCAGCAGTACTAGACAGGGTCCCTACGAGCAGTACTTC
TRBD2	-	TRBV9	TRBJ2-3	CASSVATGGSGTDTQYF	TGTGCCAGCAGCGTAGCTACGGGGGGATCCGGGACAGATACGCAGTATTTT
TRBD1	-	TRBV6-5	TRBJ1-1	CASMRGQDTEAFF	TGTGCCAGCATGAGGGGACAGGACACTGAAGCTTTCTTT
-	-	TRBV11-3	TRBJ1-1	CASSQGENTEAFF	TGTGCCAGCAGCCAAGGGGAAAACACTGAAGCTTTCTTT
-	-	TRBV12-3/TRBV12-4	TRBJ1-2	CASSYRGGYTF	TGTGCCAGCAGTTACCGGGGCGGCTACACCTTC
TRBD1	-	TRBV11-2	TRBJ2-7	CASSTIRQGYEQYF	TGTGCCAGCAGCACGATCAGACAGGGATACGAGCAGTACTTC
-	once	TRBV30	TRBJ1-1	CAWSMGGIGAFF	TGTGCCTGGAGTATGGGGGGGATTGGGGCTTTCTTT
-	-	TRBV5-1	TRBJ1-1	CASSLDGGANTEAFF	TGCGCCAGCAGCTTGGATGGGGGAGCGAACACTGAAGCTTTCTTT
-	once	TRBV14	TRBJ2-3	CASSQGRPSTDTQYF	TGTGCCAGCAGCCAGGGGAGACCTAGCACAGATACGCAGTATTTT
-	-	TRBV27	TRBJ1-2	CASGFKGWFSYGYTF	TGTGCCAGCGGATTCAAAGGGTGGTTTAGCTATGGCTACACCTTC
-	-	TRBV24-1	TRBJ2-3	CATSEGTESTDTQYF	TGTGCCACCAGTGAGGGGACGGAGAGCACAGATACGCAGTATTTT
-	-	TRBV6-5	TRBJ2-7	CASRRATVSYEQYF	TGTGCCAGCAGGAGAGCGACAGTATCCTACGAGCAGTACTTC
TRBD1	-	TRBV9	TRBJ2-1	CASSVAGTGAYNEQFF	TGTGCCAGCAGCGTAGCTGGGACAGGCGCCTACAATGAGCAGTTCTTC
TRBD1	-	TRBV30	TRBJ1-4	CGLLGRQGTNEKLFF	TGTGGGCTGCTCGGCCGACAGGGAACTAATGAAAAACTGTTTTTT
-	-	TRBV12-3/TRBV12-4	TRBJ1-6	CASHRSNSPLHF	TGTGCCAGCCACAGGAGTAATTCACCCCTCCACTTT
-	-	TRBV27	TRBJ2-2	CASSLSPGSPGELFF	TGTGCCAGCAGTTTATCTCCAGGGTCGCCCGGGGAGCTGTTTTTT
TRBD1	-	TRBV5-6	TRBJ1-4	CASSFGTVDEKLFF	TGTGCCAGCAGCTTCGGGACAGTAGATGAAAAACTGTTTTTT
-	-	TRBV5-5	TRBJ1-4	CASSLVGSGEKLFF	TGTGCCAGCAGCTTGGTGGGGAGCGGAGAAAAACTGTTTTTT
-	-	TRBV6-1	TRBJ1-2	CASSERPEVDGYTF	TGTGCCAGCAGTGAACGTCCGGAGGTCGATGGCTACACCTTC
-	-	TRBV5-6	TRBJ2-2	CASSRGPDRLTGELFF	TGTGCCAGCAGCCGGGGTCCTGACAGATTAACCGGGGAGCTGTTTTTT
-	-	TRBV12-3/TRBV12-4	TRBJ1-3	CASTRASGNTIYF	TGTGCCAGCACCCGAGCCAGTGGAAACACCATATATTTT
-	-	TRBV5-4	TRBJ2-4	CASSRDGKAKNIQYF	TGTGCCAGCAGCCGGGACGGAAAAGCCAAAAACATTCAGTACTTC
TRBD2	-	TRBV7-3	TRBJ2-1	CASSTTPGLAGLNEQFF	TGTGCCAGCAGCACGACCCCGGGACTAGCGGGACTCAATGAGCAGTTCTTC
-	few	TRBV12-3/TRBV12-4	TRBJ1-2	CASSRGPVNGYTF	TGTGCCAGCAGCCGGGGACCCGTCAACGGCTACACCTTC
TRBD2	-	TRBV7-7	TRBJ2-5	CASSLGLAGQETQYF	TGTGCCAGCAGCCTCGGGCTAGCGGGCCAAGAGACCCAGTACTTC
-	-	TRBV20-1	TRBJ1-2	CSASGAGSEANYGYTF	TGCAGTGCTAGTGGGGCAGGATCCGAAGCTAACTATGGCTACACCTTC
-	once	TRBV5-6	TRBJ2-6	CASSLGPGVGANVLTF	TGTGCCAGCAGCTTGGGCCCAGGGGTGGGGGCCAACGTCCTGACTTTC
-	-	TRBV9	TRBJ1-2	CASSVGGATGLYGYTF	TGTGCCAGCAGCGTAGGAGGGGCGACAGGACTCTATGGCTACACCTTC
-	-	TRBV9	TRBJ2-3	CASSLGFTLDTQYF	TGTGCCAGCAGCCTAGGATTTACTCTGGATACGCAGTATTTT
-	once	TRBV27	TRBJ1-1	CATYKNTEAFF	TGTGCCACCTACAAAAACACTGAAGCTTTCTTT
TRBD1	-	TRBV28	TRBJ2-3	CASRTNRGPPPDTQYF	TGTGCCAGCAGAACCAACAGGGGCCCTCCCCCAGATACGCAGTATTTT
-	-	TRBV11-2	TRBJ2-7	CASSLERGSEREQYF	TGTGCCAGCAGCTTAGAGCGGGGATCGGAGCGCGAGCAGTACTTC
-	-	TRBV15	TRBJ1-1	CATSRDLTNTEAFF	TGTGCCACCAGCAGAGATCTGACGAACACTGAAGCTTTCTTT
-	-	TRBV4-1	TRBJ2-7	CASSQEGETGSYEQYF	TGCGCCAGCAGCCAAGAAGGGGAGACAGGCTCCTACGAGCAGTACTTC
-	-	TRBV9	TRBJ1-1	CASSGGGDTEAFF	TGTGCCAGCAGCGGGGGAGGGGACACTGAAGCTTTCTTT
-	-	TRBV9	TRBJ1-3	CASSVSGVSGNTIYF	TGTGCCAGCAGCGTATCAGGGGTCTCTGGAAACACCATATATTTT